A single sample gave rise to the 27 T cell receptor beta chains below, sequenced in a study of blood T cell repertoires in COVID-19. This table comes from immunoSEQ multiplex PCR, and its TCRdb copy is limited to in-frame clones, with some not included. The sample records about 58,000 clones, around nine tenths being singletons. The specimen sequenced was peripheral blood. Receptors originate from a woman aged 55-70 years with active COVID-19.

The chain employs TRBV7-8 and TRBJ1-5; 8 nucleotides match TRBD1. The CDR3 extends over 15 amino acids. From germline, CDR1 is SGHVS and CDR2 FQNEAQ. V dropped 5 bases and J dropped 7; count of bases not matched to a gene: 10. The CDR3 sequence: CASSHRADRDQPQHF. Written as DNA, the CDR3 is TGTGCCAGCAGCCACAGGGCGGACAGGGACCAGCCCCAGCATTTT.

The chain employs TRBV18 and TRBJ1-3; no clear D gene. CDR3 size: 15 residues. Trimming took 2 bases from V and 0 from J, leaving 8 bases between them. Germline CDR1 is KGHSH and CDR2 is LQKENI. Here the CDR3 reads CASSPSIHSGNTIYF. The CDR3 DNA reads as TGTGCCAGCTCACCAAGCATCCACTCTGGAAACACCATATATTTT. Complete variable domain (other parts from reference TRBV18 and TRBJ1-3): NAGVMQNPRHLVRRRGQEARLRCSPMKGHSHVYWYRQLPEEGLKFMVYLQKENIIDESGMPKERFSAEFPKEGPSILRIQQVVRGDSAAYFCASSPSIHSGNTIYFGEGSWLTVV.

V usage is TRBV20-1 and J usage is TRBJ1-1; no reliable D call. There are 12 residues in the CDR3. V was pared by 3 bases and J by 7 bases, with 12 bases between. In germline, CDR1 is DFQATT, CDR2 SNEGSKA (reference sequence). The CDR3 region has the DNA TGCAGTGCTAGTATAGTCTACGGTGAAGCTTTCTTT. It encodes CSASIVYGEAFF.

The chain uses TRBV5-4 and TRBJ2-1; D is possibly TRBD1 (6 bases). The length of the CDR3 is 15 residues. The ends were cut back, 4 bases at V and 4 bases at J, with 15 bases in the middle. CDR1 and CDR2 (germline): SGHNT, YYREEE (reference sequence). The CDR3 sequence: CASSPGWGRYNEQFF. The CDR3 coding sequence is TGTGCCAGCAGCCCGGGGTGGGGGCGTTACAATGAGCAGTTCTTC.

J is TRBJ2-5 and V is TRBV5-1, with 11 bases matching TRBD2. The germline V gene has CDR1 SGHRS and CDR2 YFSETQ. CDR3 length: 16 amino acids. With 4 bases clipped from V and 4 bases from J, the junction kept 9 bases outside the gene matches. The CDR3 protein is CASSPRVAGGGETQYF. CDR3 DNA sequence: TGCGCCAGCAGCCCCCGAGTAGCGGGGGGGGGAGAGACCCAGTACTTC.

The rearrangement links TRBV27 to TRBJ2-4, with 9 bases lining up with TRBD1. V shed 6 bases, J shed 7 bases, and the junction held 22 bases outside the gene matches. The CDR3 covers 19 residues. Germline V gene data show CDR1 as MNHEY and CDR2 as SMNVEV (reference sequence). The CDR3: CASRKRAGSQGAGLNIQYF. The CDR3 nucleotides read TGTGCCAGCAGAAAACGGGCCGGATCACAGGGGGCGGGCCTGAACATTCAGTACTTC.

The chain couples TRBV12-3 or TRBV12-4 to TRBJ2-4; tentatively, D is TRBD1 (5 bases). Trimming stripped 7 bases from V and 9 bases from J, with 16 bases between. The CDR3 is made up of 13 amino acids. The CDR3 spells CASTYVATGIQYF. Here the CDR3 DNA reads TGTGCCAGCACCTACGTGGCTACAGGCATTCAGTACTTC.

The chain recombines TRBV18 with TRBJ2-7; D is unresolved. The germline V gene encodes CDR1 KGHSH and CDR2 LQKENI. Trimming left V 3 bases short and J 5 bases short, with 8 bases between. The CDR3 loop spans 12 amino acids. The CDR3 DNA follows: TGTGCCAGCTCACCGGGCCTCCACGAGCAGTACTTC. It is translated as CASSPGLHEQYF.

The chain uses TRBV11-2 and TRBJ2-5; D unresolved. Germline V CDR1 and CDR2: SGHAT, FQNNGV. Trimming shortened V by 4 bases and J by 5 bases, and 8 bases separated the two germline ends. This CDR3 is built from 12 residues. The CDR3 here is CASSSLRETQYF. CDR3 nucleotide sequence: TGTGCCAGCAGCTCCCTGAGGGAGACCCAGTACTTC.

This chain links TRBV9 with TRBJ1-2, with 7 bases matching TRBD1. V was clipped by 0 bases and J by 1 base; unmatched bases: 12. The CDR3 is made up of 18 amino acids. Germline V gives CDR1 SGDLS, CDR2 YYNGEE. CDR3 nucleotide sequence: TGTGCCAGCAGCGTAGTAGGGGGCGGCCCAAACCTTAACTATGGCTACACCTTC. It translates to CASSVVGGGPNLNYGYTF. Based on the CDR3 plus reference TRBV9 and TRBJ1-2, the full variable domain is DSGVTQTPKHLITATGQRVTLRCSPRSGDLSVYWYQQSLDQGLQFLIQYYNGEERAKGNILERFSAQQFPDLHSELNLSSLELGDSALYFCASSVVGGGPNLNYGYTFGSGTRLTVV.

The V call is TRBV6-1, the J call TRBJ1-5; weak D call: TRBD1 (6 bases). The CDR3 has 15 residues. Trimming left V 2 bases short and J 7 bases short, with 15 bases between. Per germline, CDR1 MNHNS and CDR2 SASEGT. The CDR3 region is CASSELWGQGQPQHF. The CDR3 DNA sequence: TGTGCCAGCAGTGAACTCTGGGGTCAGGGGCAGCCCCAGCATTTT.

V and J are TRBV12-3 or TRBV12-4 and TRBJ2-1, with a possible D match to TRBD1 (6 bases). V lost 7 bases and J lost 8, with 9 bases in between. This CDR3 has 11 amino acids. The CDR3 is CASTSGDEQFF. The CDR3 DNA is TGTGCCAGCACCTCAGGGGATGAGCAGTTCTTC.

The chain recombines TRBV3-1 (or the pseudogene TRBV3-2) with TRBJ2-2; possible D gene TRBD2, 5 bases. V dropped 1 base and J dropped 7 bases, with 10 bases sitting between them. CDR1 is LGHDT, CDR2 YNNKEL, per germline (reference sequence). This CDR3 is built from 14 residues. CDR3 DNA: TGTGCCAGCAGCCAAGGGACTCTCGGCGGGGAGCTGTTTTTT. It is translated as CASSQGTLGGELFF.

This chain links TRBV9 with TRBJ2-2; 10 bases line up with TRBD2. CDR3 length: 16 amino acids. The germline gives CDR1 SGDLS, CDR2 YYNGEE. The ends lost 3 bases at V and 2 bases at J; junction bases unmatched: 4. CDR3 coding DNA: TGTGCCAGCAGCGGAATAGCGGGGGGCAACACCGGGGAGCTGTTTTTT. Encoded protein: CASSGIAGGNTGELFF.

The DNA of the CDR3 is TGTGCCAGCAGCCAACTTCCGGGACTAGCGGAAGAGACCCAGTACTTC. Translating it yields CASSQLPGLAEETQYF. V usage is TRBV14 and J usage is TRBJ2-5, with 11 bases aligning to TRBD2. This CDR3 contains 16 residues. Germline V CDR1 and CDR2: SGHDN, FVKESK. V was pared by 2 bases and J by 3 bases, with 5 bases of the junction left unmatched.

The V call is TRBV7-6, the J call TRBJ2-7; the match to TRBD2 covers 9 bases. This CDR3 spans 14 amino acids. Per the germline V gene, CDR1 is SGHVS and CDR2 is FNYEAQ. J was trimmed by 7 bases and V by 5 bases; bases with no gene match: 9. CDR3 coding DNA: TGTGCCAGCAGCCCTGGGACTAGCCCTTGGGAGCAGTACTTC. It yields the protein CASSPGTSPWEQYF.

Here the CDR3 DNA reads TGTGCCAGCAGGATGACGGGGACCTACGAGCAGTACTTC. Amino acids: CASRMTGTYEQYF. J is TRBJ2-7 and V is TRBV12-3 or TRBV12-4; D is possibly TRBD2 (5 bases). The CDR3 contains 13 residues. Trimming took 6 bases from V and 2 from J, leaving 11 bases between them.

CDR3 amino acids: CASSELASPGDEQFF. The CDR3 nucleotides read TGTGCCAGCAGTGAATTGGCTAGCCCCGGGGATGAGCAGTTCTTC. This chain uses TRBV2 with TRBJ2-1; possible D gene TRBD2, 5 bases. Between the trimmed V and J ends, which lost 2 bases and 8 bases, there was a span of 16 bases. The CDR3 is made up of 15 amino acids. Germline loops: CDR1 SNHLY, CDR2 FYNNEI.

The chain combines TRBV19 with TRBJ2-1, with 10 bases identical to TRBD1. After removal of 2 bases from V and 4 bases from J, the junction contained 2 bases not matched to a gene. The CDR3 runs 15 residues. The germline V gene has CDR1 LNHDA and CDR2 SQIVND (reference sequence). The CDR3 loop is CASSIMGQGYNEQFF. In DNA form, the CDR3 reads TGTGCCAGTAGTATAATGGGACAGGGGTACAATGAGCAGTTCTTC.

The chain has TRBV27 and TRBJ1-1; D is unclear. The V end lost 4 bases, the J end lost 7 bases, and 10 bases lay between the germline ends. Germline lookup yields CDR1 MNHEY and CDR2 SMNVEV (reference sequence). The CDR3 is made up of 12 amino acids. The CDR3 DNA reads as TGTGCCAGCAGTTCGCGGGGTTTTGAAGCTTTCTTT. As protein: CASSSRGFEAFF.

This sequence joins TRBV4-1 and TRBJ2-1; 8 nucleotides align to TRBD1. Germline CDR1 reads MGHRA; CDR2 reads YSYEKL. CDR3 length: 16 residues. J lost 1 base, V lost 4 bases, and 6 bases had no gene match. The DNA of the CDR3 is TGCGCCAGCAGCCGAAGCGGACAGGGATCCTACAATGAGCAGTTCTTC. Amino acid sequence: CASSRSGQGSYNEQFF.

The CDR3 protein is CASSSVLTVATEAFF. CDR3 DNA sequence: TGTGCCAGCAGTTCGGTATTAACCGTTGCAACTGAAGCTTTCTTT. The chain combines TRBV2 with TRBJ1-1; D is ambiguous. Trimming pared 5 bases from V and 5 bases from J, leaving 18 bases between. CDR3 length: 15 residues. Germline CDR1 SNHLY, CDR2 FYNNEI.

CDR3 nucleotide sequence: TGTGCCAGCAGCCGAACTACAGATACGCAGTATTTT. It encodes CASSRTTDTQYF. The gene calls are TRBV3-1 (or the pseudogene TRBV3-2) and TRBJ2-3; D is undetermined. V was trimmed by 4 bases and J by 3 bases, leaving 5 bases between them. Germline assignment: CDR1 LGHDT and CDR2 YNNKEL (reference sequence). This CDR3 is 12 amino acids long.

This chain joins TRBV24-1 and TRBJ2-7; a possible D gene is TRBD1 (6 bases). Germline CDR1 reads KGHDR; CDR2 reads SFDVKD. V shed 6 bases and J shed 0 bases, with 11 bases lying between them. The CDR3 is made up of 14 amino acids. The CDR3 here is CATSYTGFSYEQYF. Here the CDR3 DNA reads TGTGCCACCAGTTACACAGGGTTCTCCTACGAGCAGTACTTC.

V gene TRBV6-5 combines with J gene TRBJ1-6; TRBD1 agrees at 7 bases. Germline V CDR1 and CDR2: MNHEY, SVGAGI. The CDR3 covers 16 residues. The V segment lost 0 bases and the J segment 2 bases; nucleotides outside the gene matches: 1. The CDR3 region has the DNA TGTGCCAGCAGTTACTCGGGACAGACCTATAATTCACCCCTCCACTTT. Protein sequence: CASSYSGQTYNSPLHF.

V is TRBV7-3 and J is TRBJ2-5; D call uncertain. Germline V gene lookup returns CDR1 SGHTA and CDR2 FQGTGA. V lost 1 base and J lost 1, with 13 bases in between. This CDR3 spans 16 amino acids. CDR3 residues: CASSLNGPTLQETQYF. As DNA, the CDR3 is TGTGCCAGCAGCTTAAATGGGCCGACACTCCAAGAGACCCAGTACTTC.

This CDR3 reads CASSPRMEQGLNEQFF. CDR3 DNA sequence: TGTGCCAGCTCACCACGGATGGAACAGGGGCTGAATGAGCAGTTCTTC. This rearrangement joins TRBV18 to TRBJ2-1; 7 bases align to TRBD1. The CDR3 is 16 amino acids. Germline V gives CDR1 KGHSH, CDR2 LQKENI. J gave up 7 bases and V 1 base, and 10 bases lay outside the gene matches.